These 30 T cell receptor beta chains were sequenced from one sample in a study of human T cells and chemical hapten exposure (dated by TCRdb to about 2021). In the paper's terms, the time point label means: patch test 3, about 24 weeks after DPC sensitization. The treatment or condition label corresponds to: therapeutic diphenylcyclopropenone sensitization with weekly scalp DPC. The library was built by means of RACE. The instrument was a NextSeq 500. The raw public data were reprocessed by TCRdb itself: fastp quality trimming at Q25, MiXCR clonotype calling, in-frame beta chains only. Every CDR3 protein is listed once, alongside the most common genes and DNA of its rows. The sample table records around 70,000 distinct CDR3 sequences; 11% of these occur just once. The top ten constitute approximately 1.4% of the sample. The specimen comprised whole blood, sampled in connection with sensitization to the hapten diphenylcyclopropenone (DPC). The receptor set was obtained from a woman aged 45 to 65 with alopecia areata. Some clones in this sample may be carry-over from other donors' samples.

CDR3 coding DNA: TGTGCCAGCAGTTTCCTGTCAATTGGGACCAATGAGCAGTTCTTC. Amino acid sequence: CASSFLSIGTNEQFF. The V gene is TRBV11-1, the J gene TRBJ2-1, with D perhaps assigned TRBD1 or TRBD2 (5 bases each). The CDR3 has 15 amino acids. V shed 6 bases and J shed 6 bases, with 18 bases lying between them. CDR1 SGHAT and CDR2 FQDESV come from the germline V gene (reference sequence).

The rearrangement joins TRBV11-2 to TRBJ1-6, with D unclear. CDR3 length: 15 residues. Trimming took off 1 base at V and 4 bases at J, with 8 bases between the two ends. Germline assignment: CDR1 SGHAT and CDR2 FQNNGV. CDR3 in amino acids: CASSLATLYNSPLHF. CDR3 in DNA: TGTGCCAGCAGCTTAGCAACCTTATATAATTCACCCCTCCACTTT.

This clonotype was recorded many times. This chain joins TRBV7-8 and TRBJ2-7, with 7 bases lining up with TRBD2. The CDR3 loop spans 14 amino acids. V shed 4 bases, J shed 0 bases, and the junction held 3 bases outside the gene matches. Germline loops: CDR1 SGHVS, CDR2 FQNEAQ. The CDR3 loop is CASSWGGSSYEQYF. The CDR3 nucleotides are TGTGCCAGCAGCTGGGGGGGGAGCTCCTACGAGCAGTACTTC.

With regard to this clonotype: This may come from a read error, since a much larger clone is one base off. The chain recombines TRBV3-1 with TRBJ2-2; D is unresolved. The CDR3 runs to 12 residues. Germline CDR1 LGHDT, CDR2 YNNKEL (reference sequence). The V and J ends lost 8 bases and 6 bases respectively, with 10 bases between them. CDR3 residues: CASSCGPGELFF. In DNA, the CDR3 is TGTGCCAGCTCTTGTGGTCCCGGGGAGCTGTTTTTT. Looking up the rest from reference TRBV3-1 and TRBJ2-2 gives the full variable domain: DTAVSQTPKYLVTQMGNDKSIKCEQNLGHDTMYWYKQDSKKFLKIMFSYNNKELIINETVPNRFSPKSPDKAHLNLHINSLELGDSAVYFCASSCGPGELFFGEGSRLTVL.

This clonotype turned up a few times. J is TRBJ2-7 and V is TRBV15; D possibly uses TRBD1 or TRBD2 (5 bases each). Germline V lookup: CDR1 LNHNV, CDR2 YYDKDF (reference sequence). The V gene lost 5 bases and the J gene lost 5 bases, with 13 bases spanning the gap. The CDR3 has 13 amino acids. For the CDR3, the DNA is TGTGCCACCAGCGGGACGGTAGTGCACGAGCAGTACTTC. Translating it yields CATSGTVVHEQYF.

In its sample, this clonotype was seen many times. This chain uses TRBV10-3 with TRBJ1-2; a weak D match, TRBD1 (5 bases). V was cut by 11 bases and J by 7 bases, with 23 bases left in between. This CDR3 is built from 14 residues. Germline CDR1 and CDR2: ENHRY and SYGVKD. The CDR3 DNA reads as TGTGCCTCAAACCCGGGTTTACAGGAGGCTGGCTACACCTTC. Translated: CASNPGLQEAGYTF.

This clonotype was detected ten times or more. The chain has TRBV7-2 and TRBJ2-1, with D possibly matching TRBD1 (6 bases). Germline V gene data show CDR1 as SGHTA and CDR2 as FQGNSA. This CDR3 is built from 12 residues. Trimming took 4 bases from V and 13 from J, leaving 14 bases between them. The CDR3 loop reads CASSSYREIQFF. CDR3 nucleotides: TGTGCCAGCAGCTCCTACAGGGAGATTCAGTTCTTC.

This clonotype was seen many times. This chain links TRBV5-7 with TRBJ2-1; D possibly corresponds to TRBD1 (6 bases). TRBV5-7 is designated an ORF whose function remains uncertain. Trimming took 1 base from V and 9 from J, leaving 35 bases between them. The CDR3 has 21 residues. The CDR3 DNA sequence: TGTGCCAGCAGCTTGCCCCGCCGATCGTGTGAAAACAGGGCGGTGAGATCTGAGCAGTTCTTC. Amino acids: CASSLPRRSCENRAVRSEQFF.

This clonotype occurred a few times. J is TRBJ2-2 and V is TRBV6-4, with D unclear. The V and J ends lost 3 bases and 4 bases respectively, with 9 bases between them. This CDR3 comprises 14 residues. Germline V gene lookup returns CDR1 MRHNA and CDR2 SNTAGT. The CDR3 region has the DNA TGTGCCAGCAGTGAATTATCAGGCACCGGGGAGCTGTTTTTT. It translates to CASSELSGTGELFF.

This clonotype has ten or more counts. The gene calls are TRBV7-9 and TRBJ2-3; 11 bases align to TRBD2. The length of the CDR3 is 17 residues. Trimming removed 5 bases from V and 10 bases from J; junction bases left unmatched: 17. CDR1 SEHNR and CDR2 FQNEAQ come from the germline V gene (reference sequence). In DNA, the CDR3 is TGTGCCAGCAGCCAACTTTTGGGACTAGCGGAGTCGTTTGCGCAGTATTTT. This translates into CASSQLLGLAESFAQYF.

This clonotype showed up many times. The rearrangement links TRBV29-1 to TRBJ1-5; perhaps TRBD1 as D (5 bases). Between the trimmed V and J ends, which lost 6 bases and 5 bases, there was a span of 11 bases. CDR1 SQVTM and CDR2 ANQGSEA come from the germline V gene. The CDR3 contains 12 residues. The CDR3 is CSVADTYQPQHF. The CDR3 region has the DNA TGCAGCGTCGCGGACACCTATCAGCCCCAGCATTTT.

Worth noting for this clonotype: Just one base apart from a much larger clone, this may be a read error. The J gene is TRBJ2-1, the V gene TRBV5-1, with 14 bases lining up with TRBD2. The CDR3 extends over 19 amino acids. Germline trimming cut 0 bases from V and 8 bases from J; bases unmatched to any gene: 13. CDR1 is SGHRS and CDR2 is YFSETQ in the germline V gene. Written as DNA, the CDR3 is TGCGCCAGCAGCTTGGCTTACTCTCCGGGACTAGCGGGAGTCTATGAGCAGTTCTTC. This codes for CASSLAYSPGLAGVYEQFF.

The chain joins TRBV29-1 to TRBJ2-5, with D possibly matching TRBD1 (6 bases). The CDR3 covers 10 residues. Germline V gene data show CDR1 as SQVTM and CDR2 as ANQGSEA. V lost 7 bases and J lost 5, with 8 bases in between. This chain's CDR3 is CSGTAETQYF. CDR3 nucleotides: TGCAGCGGGACAGCTGAGACCCAGTACTTC.

This clonotype was found a few times. CDR3 nucleotide sequence: TGTGCCAGCACCGAGAGGGTGAACACTGAAGCTTTCTTT. As protein: CASTERVNTEAFF. The rearrangement links TRBV6-5 to TRBJ1-1, with D hard to call. This CDR3 is 13 amino acids long. Trimming pared 7 bases from V and 0 bases from J, leaving 9 bases between. Germline V gene data show CDR1 as MNHEY and CDR2 as SVGAGI.

Worth noting for this clonotype: A read error may explain this, as a much larger clone is one base away. This chain uses TRBV5-1 with TRBJ1-4; D gene ambiguous. V shed 3 bases and J shed 5 bases, with 11 bases lying between them. The CDR3 loop spans 14 amino acids. CDR1 and CDR2 from the germline V gene are SGHRS and YFSETQ. CDR3 DNA sequence: TGCGCCAGCAGCTCCGGACTAGACAATGAAAAACTGTTTTTT. Its translation is CASSSGLDNEKLFF.

V usage is TRBV5-6 and J usage is TRBJ1-2; D uncertain. Germline CDR1 is SGHDT and CDR2 is YYEEEE. The V end was cut by 6 bases, the J end by 8 bases, with 14 bases between. The CDR3 consists of 12 residues. CDR3 coding DNA: TGTGCCAGCAACCAAGGTCTTCACGGCTACACCTTC. This sequence encodes CASNQGLHGYTF.

This clonotype has ten or more counts. This CDR3 reads CASSQQGIRTDTQYF. The CDR3 region has the DNA TGTGCCAGCAGTCAACAGGGGATCCGCACAGATACGCAGTATTTT. The chain employs TRBV28 and TRBJ2-3; 7 bases are shared with TRBD1. The V and J ends lost 5 bases and 1 base, in that order; junction bases with no gene match: 6. The germline gives CDR1 MDHEN, CDR2 SYDVKM. This CDR3 is 15 amino acids long. The variable domain in full, with the rest retrieved from reference TRBV28 and TRBJ2-3, is DVKVTQSSRYLVKRTGEKVFLECVQDMDHENMFWYRQDPGLGLRLIYFSYDVKMKEKGDIPEGYSVSREKKERFSLILESASTNQTSMYLCASSQQGIRTDTQYFGPGTRLTVL.

The rearrangement links TRBV6-2 or TRBV6-3 to TRBJ1-1; 11 bases line up with TRBD1. V lost 6 bases to trimming and J lost 11 bases; unmatched junction nucleotides: 2. Per the germline V gene, CDR1 is MNHEY and CDR2 is SVGEGT. The CDR3 has 11 residues. The DNA for the CDR3 is TGTGCCAGCAGGGACAGGGGGCACGCTTTCTTT. Translated: CASRDRGHAFF.

CDR3 nucleotide sequence: TGCAGTGCCCGGGGACAGGGGGTCGGTTCGGGGCTAAGCGAGCAGTACTTC. Amino acids: CSARGQGVGSGLSEQYF. The J gene is TRBJ2-7, the V gene TRBV20-1, with 11 bases matching TRBD1. Trimming took 6 bases from V and 6 from J; bases not matched to a gene: 19. In germline, CDR1 is DFQATT, CDR2 SNEGSKA (reference sequence). The CDR3 is made up of 17 amino acids.

This clonotype showed up many times. V and J are TRBV12-3 or TRBV12-4 and TRBJ2-5; D is perhaps TRBD2 (5 bases). The CDR3 consists of 14 residues. V was shortened by 2 bases and J by 3 bases, with 10 bases between the two germline ends. DNA of the CDR3: TGTGCCAGCAGTTTAATGGCCGGGAAAGAGACCCAGTACTTC. Translated, it gives CASSLMAGKETQYF.

This clonotype showed up just a few times. V usage is TRBV28 and J usage is TRBJ2-3, with D perhaps matching TRBD1 (6 bases). CDR1 is MDHEN, CDR2 SYDVKM, per germline. V lost 3 bases, J lost 2 bases, and 9 bases lay in between. This CDR3 is 14 amino acids long. The DNA for the CDR3 is TGTGCCAGCAGTTTGCAGGGGTTCACAGATACGCAGTATTTT. Encoded protein: CASSLQGFTDTQYF.

This clonotype was observed a handful of times. The chain recombines TRBV28 with TRBJ2-5, with 9 bases that match TRBD1. Germline V gene data show CDR1 as MDHEN and CDR2 as SYDVKM. J gave up 5 bases and V 3 bases, and 7 bases lay outside the gene matches. The CDR3 has 15 amino acids. This chain's CDR3 is CASSFRGQGGETQYF. CDR3 bases: TGTGCCAGCAGTTTCCGGGGACAGGGTGGCGAGACCCAGTACTTC.

This clonotype was counted at least ten times. V usage is TRBV7-2 and J usage is TRBJ2-3; D is undetermined. The CDR3 has 18 amino acids. V was pared by 1 base and J by 6 bases, with 23 bases between. Per the germline V gene, CDR1 is SGHTA and CDR2 is FQGNSA. The CDR3 sequence is CASSLEPAGSSTEDTQYF. The CDR3 region has the DNA TGTGCCAGCAGCTTAGAGCCTGCCGGGTCTTCCACAGAGGATACGCAGTATTTT.

The V call is TRBV6-1, the J call TRBJ1-4; D gene unclear. Germline V lookup: CDR1 MNHNS, CDR2 SASEGT. Trimming left V 2 bases short and J 11 bases short, with 6 bases between. The CDR3 runs 11 residues. The CDR3 reads CASSENLKLFF. As DNA, the CDR3 is TGTGCCAGCAGTGAAAATCTTAAACTGTTTTTT.

This clonotype was seen a handful of times. The chain has TRBV2 and TRBJ1-1; unclear D gene. Germline CDR1 is SNHLY and CDR2 is FYNNEI. Deletions cut 6 bases from V and 0 bases from J, with 14 bases between. CDR3 length: 15 residues. The CDR3 DNA reads as TGTGCCAGCAGGAGGCGAGGGCCTTTGAACACTGAAGCTTTCTTT. Amino acid sequence: CASRRRGPLNTEAFF.

Remarks on this clonotype: One end of the junction varies from germline; a read error may be responsible. V is TRBV6-2 or TRBV6-3 and J is TRBJ1-6, with D unresolved. Germline CDR1 reads MNHEY; CDR2 reads SVGEGT. The CDR3 contains 12 residues. The CDR3 sequence: CASSRSFRTVLF. DNA for the CDR3: TGTGCCAGCAGTCGGAGTTTTCGGACCGTTCTTTTT.

This clonotype occurred a few times. This rearrangement joins TRBV5-1 to TRBJ2-3; 10 nucleotides line up with TRBD2. Trimming took 2 bases from V and 8 from J; bases not matched to a gene: 14. The germline V gene encodes CDR1 SGHRS and CDR2 YFSETQ. The CDR3 has 17 residues. The CDR3 here is CASSFSASGGRQITQYF. In DNA form, the CDR3 reads TGCGCCAGCAGCTTTAGCGCTAGCGGGGGTAGACAGATTACGCAGTATTTT. The whole variable domain, remainder taken from reference TRBV5-1 and TRBJ2-3, is KAGVTQTPRYLIKTRGQQVTLSCSPISGHRSVSWYQQTPGQGLQFLFEYFSETQRNKGNFPGRFSGRQFSNSRSEMNVSTLELGDSALYLCASSFSASGGRQITQYFGPGTRLTVL.

Concerning this clonotype: A read error may be the cause here, since a much bigger clone is one base away. The rearrangement links TRBV20-1 to TRBJ2-1; 7 bases fit TRBD2. The CDR3 runs to 15 residues. After removal of 3 bases from V and 5 bases from J, the junction contained 10 bases not matched to a gene. Germline V gene lookup returns CDR1 DFQATT and CDR2 SNEGSKA (reference sequence). This chain's CDR3 is CSASLGSSGNNEQFF. Here the CDR3 DNA reads TGCAGTGCTAGCCTCGGGTCTAGCGGTAACAATGAGCAGTTCTTC.

Many counts were recorded for this clonotype. The rearrangement joins TRBV23-1 to TRBJ2-7; D is ambiguous. TRBV23-1 is sorted into the ORF group, with uncertain function. The CDR3 is made up of 15 amino acids. Trimming shortened V by 0 bases and J by 2 bases, and 11 bases separated the two germline ends. The CDR3 sequence is CASSQSWGCPYEQYF. CDR3 DNA sequence: TGCGCCAGCAGTCAATCGTGGGGTTGTCCCTACGAGCAGTACTTC.

In this sample, this clonotype turned up many times. The chain recombines TRBV7-2 with TRBJ2-3, with D perhaps being TRBD1 or TRBD2 (5 bases each). The germline CDR1 and CDR2 sequences are SGHTA and FQGNSA. V was shortened by 2 bases and J by 5 bases, with 11 bases between the two germline ends. The CDR3 contains 14 residues. The CDR3 DNA reads as TGTGCCAGCAGCTTAAGGGACCTTCTAGATACGCAGTATTTT. Translated: CASSLRDLLDTQYF.